The clone carrying this T cell receptor (beta chain) was recorded once. Profiling relied on immunoSEQ multiplex PCR, and the TCRdb table lists in-frame clones only, not all of them. The table has about 210,000 clones, roughly 81% seen once. The data were taken from a study of blood T cell repertoires in COVID-19. Overall study: Spain, Italy and the United States supplied samples that represented acute and convalescent COVID-19. Sources were T cells, B-cell-depleted T cells, or PBMCs; the material itself was cDNA or gDNA.

Germline CDR1 KGHSH, CDR2 LQKENI. V was clipped by 6 bases and J by 1 base, with 6 bases between them. CDR3 size: 12 residues. The sequencing sample was made of peripheral blood. This chain joins TRBV18 and TRBJ1-1, with a possible D match to TRBD1 (5 bases). The TCR sequence derives from a woman in her fifties or sixties with active or convalescent COVID-19. CDR3 residues: CASSDTNTEAFF. CDR3 bases: TGTGCCAGCTCGGACACGAACACTGAAGCTTTCTTT.